This T cell receptor (beta chain) was observed in a study of pediatric ulcerative colitis. Overall study context: Disease was pancolitis in several and left-sided in two, histology-confirmed. Overall study results and limits: Clonal expansions reduced rectal repertoire diversity in acute severe colitis.

A remark on this clone: Its specificity is not known.

The V and J ends lost 4 bases and 1 base respectively, with 15 bases between them. The germline CDR1 and CDR2 sequences are MNHEY and SVGAGI. This CDR3 spans 16 amino acids. This was a survey-level run. The table came from immunoSEQ multiplex PCR; TCRdb's copy has only in-frame clones and leaves some out. The sample lists about 15,000 clones; approximately 74% were seen once. During colonoscopy, one to two rectal pinch biopsies were collected. This receptor was identified in a girl aged 5 to 17 with moderate ulcerative colitis. The chain links TRBV6-5 to TRBJ2-3, with a possible D match to TRBD2 (5 bases). What was sequenced was gut tissue. The CDR3 spells CASSFSRDRGTDTQYF. CDR3 bases: TGTGCCAGCAGTTTCTCGAGGGATCGGGGCACAGATACGCAGTATTTT.